A selection of T cell receptor beta chains follows, all from one sample in a study of blood T cells in healthy people across ages. Via MiXCR, TCRdb re-called the 5' RACE reads, giving one row per CDR3 protein. The sample shows around 1,100,000 distinct CDR3 sequences, approximately 38% of them seen only once. Specimen: blood. The origin of the receptors is a man younger than 35 in good health. Each CDR3 is given with its conserved first and last residue. The D gene is left open where the match is weak. Size tells how often a clone was seen (once, few, many) or the class of an expanded clone, and some rows leave it out.

V gene: TRBV9
clone size: .
D gene: TRBD1
J gene: TRBJ2-3
CDR3 DNA: TGTGCCAGCAGCGGGGGACAGGCTAAACTCTCAGATACGCAGTATTTT
CDR3 protein: CASSGGQAKLSDTQYF

V gene: TRBV28
clone size: .
D gene: .
J gene: TRBJ1-5
CDR3 DNA: TGTGCCAGCAGTTTAGCCCGGCAAAGCAATCAGCCCCAGCATTTT
CDR3 protein: CASSLARQSNQPQHF

V gene: TRBV5-1
clone size: .
D gene: TRBD1
J gene: TRBJ1-2
CDR3 DNA: TGCGCCAGCAGCCCTGCTAGGACAGGGGAGTATGGCTACACCTTC
CDR3 protein: CASSPARTGEYGYTF

V gene: TRBV6-5
clone size: .
D gene: .
J gene: TRBJ1-2
CDR3 DNA: TGTGCCAGCAGTTACTCGACAATCTATGGCTACACCTTC
CDR3 protein: CASSYSTIYGYTF

V gene: TRBV9
clone size: .
D gene: .
J gene: TRBJ2-7
CDR3 DNA: TGTGCCAGCAGCTTCGATGCTGGACCTACCTACGAGCAGTACTTC
CDR3 protein: CASSFDAGPTYEQYF

V gene: TRBV11-1
clone size: few
D gene: .
J gene: TRBJ2-2
CDR3 DNA: TGTGCCAGCAGCTTGGATGCAAGAACCGGGGAGCTGTTTTTT
CDR3 protein: CASSLDARTGELFF

V gene: TRBV5-6
clone size: .
D gene: .
J gene: TRBJ1-6
CDR3 DNA: TGTGCCAGCAGCCGTGGAGGGTTGGATTCACCCCTCCACTTT
CDR3 protein: CASSRGGLDSPLHF

V gene: TRBV20-1
clone size: .
D gene: .
J gene: TRBJ2-3
CDR3 DNA: TGCAGTGCTAGAGATCGGCGAGGTCTCACAGATGCGCAGTATTTT
CDR3 protein: CSARDRRGLTDAQYF

V gene: TRBV12-5
clone size: few
D gene: .
J gene: TRBJ2-1
CDR3 DNA: TGTGCTAGTGGTTTGCCACCTCAACGGGATGAGCAGTTCTTC
CDR3 protein: CASGLPPQRDEQFF

V gene: TRBV5-1
clone size: few
D gene: .
J gene: TRBJ2-5
CDR3 DNA: TGCGCCAGCAGCTTGGAGGCAGACCAAGAGACCCAGTACTTC
CDR3 protein: CASSLEADQETQYF

V gene: TRBV28
clone size: few
D gene: TRBD1
J gene: TRBJ1-2
CDR3 DNA: TGTGCCAGCAGTCTCACAGGGGGCACTGGCTACACCTTC
CDR3 protein: CASSLTGGTGYTF

V gene: TRBV29-1
clone size: many
D gene: TRBD2
J gene: TRBJ2-7
CDR3 DNA: TGCAGCGCCGGGGGGGGATCCTACGAGCAGTACTTC
CDR3 protein: CSAGGGSYEQYF

V gene: TRBV12-5
clone size: once
D gene: .
J gene: TRBJ1-5
CDR3 DNA: TGTGCTAGTGGTTTGGATCAGCCCCAGCATTTT
CDR3 protein: CASGLDQPQHF

V gene: TRBV2
clone size: .
D gene: .
J gene: TRBJ2-4
CDR3 DNA: TGTGCCAGCAGTGAAGAGGGCGGAGGGGGGTTAGCCAAAAACATTCAGTACTTC
CDR3 protein: CASSEEGGGGLAKNIQYF

V gene: TRBV15
clone size: few
D gene: .
J gene: TRBJ1-5
CDR3 DNA: TGTGCCACCAGCAGAGATCTCGGGCAGTTTAATAGCAATCAGCCCCAGCATTTT
CDR3 protein: CATSRDLGQFNSNQPQHF

V gene: TRBV7-9
clone size: .
D gene: .
J gene: TRBJ2-5
CDR3 DNA: TGTGCCAGCAGCTTAGGATTAGGGTCAGAGACCCAGTACTTC
CDR3 protein: CASSLGLGSETQYF

V gene: TRBV4-1
clone size: .
D gene: .
J gene: TRBJ1-6
CDR3 DNA: TGCGCCAGCAGCCAAGGACGTCAGTACGCGAATAAGTCACCCCTCCACTTT
CDR3 protein: CASSQGRQYANKSPLHF

V gene: TRBV10-3
clone size: .
D gene: .
J gene: TRBJ2-3
CDR3 DNA: TGTGCCTCTTTTGGCCCGGGGGTCAAGCAGTATTTT
CDR3 protein: CASFGPGVKQYF

V gene: TRBV29-1
clone size: .
D gene: TRBD2
J gene: TRBJ2-1
CDR3 DNA: TGCAGCGTTAACCTAGCGGGAAAACTTAACAATGAGCAGTTCTTC
CDR3 protein: CSVNLAGKLNNEQFF

V gene: TRBV12-5
clone size: few
D gene: .
J gene: TRBJ2-1
CDR3 DNA: TGTGCTAGTGGTTACGGGGGAAATGAGCAGTTCTTC
CDR3 protein: CASGYGGNEQFF

V gene: TRBV6-2/TRBV6-3
clone size: .
D gene: .
J gene: TRBJ2-1
CDR3 DNA: TGTGCCAGCAGTACCCACGGCGGCTACAATGAGCAGTTCTTC
CDR3 protein: CASSTHGGYNEQFF

V gene: TRBV12-3/TRBV12-4
clone size: .
D gene: TRBD1
J gene: TRBJ2-5
CDR3 DNA: TGTGCCAGCAGTCAAGGACAGGGGGCTGAGACCCAGTACTTC
CDR3 protein: CASSQGQGAETQYF

V gene: TRBV2
clone size: .
D gene: .
J gene: TRBJ1-2
CDR3 DNA: TGTGCCAGCAGTGGACGCCAGACCTATGGCTACACCTTC
CDR3 protein: CASSGRQTYGYTF

V gene: TRBV7-3
clone size: few
D gene: .
J gene: TRBJ2-3
CDR3 DNA: TGTGCCAGCAGCTTACAGGGGGGGGGTCCAGATACGCAGTATTTT
CDR3 protein: CASSLQGGGPDTQYF

V gene: TRBV12-3/TRBV12-4
clone size: .
D gene: .
J gene: TRBJ2-5
CDR3 DNA: TGTGCCAGCAGTCCCCGGTACTCGGTACATGAGCAGTACTTC
CDR3 protein: CASSPRYSVHEQYF

V gene: TRBV6-2/TRBV6-3
clone size: .
D gene: .
J gene: TRBJ2-5
CDR3 DNA: TGTGCCAGCAGCCAAGGACAGACCTACGGAGAGACCCAGTACTTC
CDR3 protein: CASSQGQTYGETQYF

V gene: TRBV7-9
clone size: .
D gene: .
J gene: TRBJ1-6
CDR3 DNA: TGTGCCAGCAGCTTAGGCCAGCCTAGCTCCTATAATTCACCCCTCCACTTT
CDR3 protein: CASSLGQPSSYNSPLHF

V gene: TRBV12-3/TRBV12-4
clone size: few
D gene: .
J gene: TRBJ1-5
CDR3 DNA: TGTGCCAGCACCTACCCCGGGCAGCCCCAGCATTTT
CDR3 protein: CASTYPGQPQHF

V gene: TRBV24-1
clone size: few
D gene: TRBD1
J gene: TRBJ2-1
CDR3 DNA: TGTGCCACCAGTGACAGAGGACAGGGTAAGGATGAGCAGTTCTTC
CDR3 protein: CATSDRGQGKDEQFF

V gene: TRBV4-3
clone size: few
D gene: .
J gene: TRBJ1-2
CDR3 DNA: TGCGCCAGCAGCCCCGGCAGGGCTAACTATGGCTACACCTTC
CDR3 protein: CASSPGRANYGYTF

V gene: TRBV20-1
clone size: .
D gene: .
J gene: TRBJ1-2
CDR3 DNA: TGCAGTGCTGGACAGAGGACTAACTATGGCTACACCTTC
CDR3 protein: CSAGQRTNYGYTF

V gene: TRBV12-3/TRBV12-4
clone size: many
D gene: .
J gene: TRBJ2-3
CDR3 DNA: TGTGCCAGCAGTTTGGGGCAGGTGACAGATACGCAGTATTTT
CDR3 protein: CASSLGQVTDTQYF

V gene: TRBV7-2
clone size: .
D gene: TRBD2
J gene: TRBJ2-7
CDR3 DNA: TGTGCCAGCAGCCAAGAAGCGGGGATCTACGAGCAGTACTTC
CDR3 protein: CASSQEAGIYEQYF

V gene: TRBV4-1
clone size: .
D gene: .
J gene: TRBJ2-2
CDR3 DNA: TGCGCCAGCAGCCAAGTTAAAGGACCGAACACCGGGGAGCTGTTTTTT
CDR3 protein: CASSQVKGPNTGELFF

V gene: TRBV7-8
clone size: few
D gene: .
J gene: TRBJ1-1
CDR3 DNA: TGTGCCAGCAGCTTAGGGGAGACAGGCATGAACACTGAAGCTTTCTTT
CDR3 protein: CASSLGETGMNTEAFF

V gene: TRBV3-1
clone size: few
D gene: .
J gene: TRBJ1-2
CDR3 DNA: TGTGCCAGCAGCCAAGAAAACAGGGACTATGGCTACACCTTC
CDR3 protein: CASSQENRDYGYTF

V gene: TRBV6-6
clone size: .
D gene: .
J gene: TRBJ2-7
CDR3 DNA: TGTGCCAGCAGCCCCAAGGGGGAAGGAGGGGACGAGCAGTACTTC
CDR3 protein: CASSPKGEGGDEQYF

V gene: TRBV20-1
clone size: .
D gene: .
J gene: TRBJ1-1
CDR3 DNA: TGCAGTGCTTATGACCGGTACATGAACACTGAAGCTTTCTTT
CDR3 protein: CSAYDRYMNTEAFF

V gene: TRBV6-1
clone size: .
D gene: TRBD1
J gene: TRBJ2-3
CDR3 DNA: TGTGCCAGCAGTATGACAGGGACCTCAGATACGCAGTATTTT
CDR3 protein: CASSMTGTSDTQYF

V gene: TRBV20-1
clone size: .
D gene: TRBD1
J gene: TRBJ2-5
CDR3 DNA: TGCAGTGCTAGTCCCGGGACAGGGGACATATACCAAGAGACCCAGTACTTC
CDR3 protein: CSASPGTGDIYQETQYF

V gene: TRBV27
clone size: .
D gene: .
J gene: TRBJ1-1
CDR3 DNA: TGTGCCAGCAGTTCCAGGACAGAAGGCACTGAAGCTTTCTTT
CDR3 protein: CASSSRTEGTEAFF

V gene: TRBV9
clone size: .
D gene: .
J gene: TRBJ1-1
CDR3 DNA: TGTGCCAGCAGCGTAGAAGGGGGGATAGCTTTCTTT
CDR3 protein: CASSVEGGIAFF

V gene: TRBV6-6
clone size: .
D gene: TRBD1
J gene: TRBJ1-5
CDR3 DNA: TGTGCCAGCAGTTTCCGACAGGGTAGTCGTCAGCCCCAGCATTTT
CDR3 protein: CASSFRQGSRQPQHF

V gene: TRBV6-5
clone size: few
D gene: TRBD1
J gene: TRBJ2-1
CDR3 DNA: TGTGCCAGCAGTTACTCGGGACAGGGGTATAAGCAGTTCTTC
CDR3 protein: CASSYSGQGYKQFF

V gene: TRBV12-3/TRBV12-4
clone size: few
D gene: TRBD1
J gene: TRBJ2-2
CDR3 DNA: TGTGCCAGCAGCCTCGGACAGGCCGGGGAGCTGTTTTTT
CDR3 protein: CASSLGQAGELFF

V gene: TRBV14
clone size: .
D gene: TRBD1
J gene: TRBJ2-5
CDR3 DNA: TGTGCCAGCAGCCCCGGGACAGGGTTTATTGAGCAGTACTTC
CDR3 protein: CASSPGTGFIEQYF

V gene: TRBV25-1
clone size: few
D gene: .
J gene: TRBJ2-1
CDR3 DNA: TGTGCCAGCAGTGAGGGGTTCTGGTTCTTC
CDR3 protein: CASSEGFWFF

V gene: TRBV6-5
clone size: .
D gene: .
J gene: TRBJ1-5
CDR3 DNA: TGTGCCAGCAGTTCCGTCGGAGAACCCAATCAGCCCCAGCATTTT
CDR3 protein: CASSSVGEPNQPQHF

V gene: TRBV20-1
clone size: .
D gene: .
J gene: TRBJ2-3
CDR3 DNA: TGCAGTGCTAGAGATTGGGGGACCCCAGATACGCAGTATTTT
CDR3 protein: CSARDWGTPDTQYF

V gene: TRBV9
clone size: .
D gene: .
J gene: TRBJ2-1
CDR3 DNA: TGTGCCAGCAGCGTATCTCCTAGACCCGACAATGAGCAGTTCTTC
CDR3 protein: CASSVSPRPDNEQFF

V gene: TRBV12-3/TRBV12-4
clone size: few
D gene: .
J gene: TRBJ2-4
CDR3 DNA: TGTGCCAGCAGTTTCAGGGATCGGGGCATTCAGTACTTC
CDR3 protein: CASSFRDRGIQYF

V gene: TRBV29-1
clone size: .
D gene: .
J gene: TRBJ2-4
CDR3 DNA: TGCAGCGTAAGCGAGGGGGTGGGCCACATTCAGTACTTC
CDR3 protein: CSVSEGVGHIQYF

V gene: TRBV3-1
clone size: few
D gene: .
J gene: TRBJ1-6
CDR3 DNA: TGTGCCAGCAGCCAAGAATTCAATTCACCCCTCCACTTT
CDR3 protein: CASSQEFNSPLHF

V gene: TRBV12-3/TRBV12-4
clone size: .
D gene: .
J gene: TRBJ2-7
CDR3 DNA: TGTGCCAGCAGCCCGGGAGGGGGCATGTCGTACGAGCAGTACTTC
CDR3 protein: CASSPGGGMSYEQYF

V gene: TRBV20-1
clone size: few
D gene: .
J gene: TRBJ2-3
CDR3 DNA: TGCAGTGCTAGAGATAGTAGGACCGCCACAGATACGCAGTATTTT
CDR3 protein: CSARDSRTATDTQYF

V gene: TRBV7-6
clone size: .
D gene: .
J gene: TRBJ2-7
CDR3 DNA: TGTGCCAGCAGCTTCCGGGACAACTACAATGAGCAGTACTTC
CDR3 protein: CASSFRDNYNEQYF

V gene: TRBV7-9
clone size: once
D gene: .
J gene: TRBJ1-1
CDR3 DNA: TGTGCCAGCAGCTTAGCGAAGGAGAGGGGCTGTGAAGCTTTCTTT
CDR3 protein: CASSLAKERGCEAFF

V gene: TRBV12-3/TRBV12-4
clone size: few
D gene: .
J gene: TRBJ1-2
CDR3 DNA: TGTGCCAGCAGTTTAAGCCCAACAGCGAGGGAAGGCTACACCTTC
CDR3 protein: CASSLSPTAREGYTF